This T cell receptor beta chain appears in the sequencing data of a study of blood T cell repertoires in COVID-19. On the study more broadly: There were acute and convalescent COVID-19 samples, and they came from the United States, Italy and Spain.

The study assigned cohorts using participant-reported clinical history. The germline V gene has CDR1 MNHEY and CDR2 SMNVEV (reference sequence). CDR3 length equals 13 residues. Trimming removed 2 bases at V and 7 bases at J, with 9 bases between. As processed by the authors: Nucleated cell counts were estimated from reference gene primer amplification. Assay used: immunoSEQ multiplex PCR; TCRdb lists only in-frame clones, some missing. V, J and clone size reflect that table, while D and trimming were determined from the DNA. The sample includes approximately 230,000 clones, around 90% of them seen just once.

The chain links TRBV27 to TRBJ1-5; TRBD1 might be the D (5 bases). Sequencing was done on a sample of PBMCs or T cells enriched from blood (not recorded which). The TCR was taken from a woman in her twenties or thirties with acute COVID-19. The CDR3 sequence is CASSLGAEQPQHF. Written as DNA, the CDR3 is TGTGCCAGCAGTTTAGGGGCGGAGCAGCCCCAGCATTTT.